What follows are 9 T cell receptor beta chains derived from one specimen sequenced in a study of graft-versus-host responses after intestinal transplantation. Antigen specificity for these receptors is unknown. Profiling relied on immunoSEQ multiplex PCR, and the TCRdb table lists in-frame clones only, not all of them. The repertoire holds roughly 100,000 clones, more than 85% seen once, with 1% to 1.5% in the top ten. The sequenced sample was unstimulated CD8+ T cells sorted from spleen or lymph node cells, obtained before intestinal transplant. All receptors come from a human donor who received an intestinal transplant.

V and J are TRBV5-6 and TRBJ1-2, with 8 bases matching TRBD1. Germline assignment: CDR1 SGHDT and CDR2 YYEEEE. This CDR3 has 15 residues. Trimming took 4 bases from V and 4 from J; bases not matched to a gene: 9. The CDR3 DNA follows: TGTGCCAGCAGCGAGCAGGGGGCTGGGATCTATGGCTACACCTTC. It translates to CASSEQGAGIYGYTF.

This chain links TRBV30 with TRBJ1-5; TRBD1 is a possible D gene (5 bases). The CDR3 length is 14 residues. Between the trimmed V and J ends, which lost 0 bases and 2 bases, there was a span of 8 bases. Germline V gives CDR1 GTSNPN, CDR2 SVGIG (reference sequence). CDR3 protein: CAWSVQGGNQPQHF. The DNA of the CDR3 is TGTGCCTGGAGTGTACAAGGGGGCAATCAGCCCCAGCATTTT.

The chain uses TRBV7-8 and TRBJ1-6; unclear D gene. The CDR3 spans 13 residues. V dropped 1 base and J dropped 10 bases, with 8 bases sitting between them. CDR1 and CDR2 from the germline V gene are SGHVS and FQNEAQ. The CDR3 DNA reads TGTGCCAGCAGCTTAGACGGGTGGTCACCCCTCCACTTT. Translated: CASSLDGWSPLHF.

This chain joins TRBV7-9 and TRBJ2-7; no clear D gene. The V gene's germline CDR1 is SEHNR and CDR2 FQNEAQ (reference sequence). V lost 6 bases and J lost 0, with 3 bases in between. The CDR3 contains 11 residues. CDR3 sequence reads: CASSDSYEQYF. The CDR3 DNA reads TGTGCCAGCAGTGACTCCTACGAGCAGTACTTC.

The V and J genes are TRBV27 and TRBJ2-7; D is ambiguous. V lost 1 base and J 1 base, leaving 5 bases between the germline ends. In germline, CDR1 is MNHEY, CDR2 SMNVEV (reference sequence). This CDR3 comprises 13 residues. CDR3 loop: CASSLYLSYEQYF. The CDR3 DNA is TGTGCCAGCAGTTTATACCTATCCTACGAGCAGTACTTC.

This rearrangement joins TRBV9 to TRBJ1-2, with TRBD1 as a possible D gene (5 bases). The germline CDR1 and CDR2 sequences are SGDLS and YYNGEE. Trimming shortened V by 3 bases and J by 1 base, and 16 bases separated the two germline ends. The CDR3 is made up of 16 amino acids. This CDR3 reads CASSDRPGTDNYGYTF. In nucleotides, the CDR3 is TGTGCCAGCAGCGACCGTCCCGGGACGGATAACTATGGCTACACCTTC.

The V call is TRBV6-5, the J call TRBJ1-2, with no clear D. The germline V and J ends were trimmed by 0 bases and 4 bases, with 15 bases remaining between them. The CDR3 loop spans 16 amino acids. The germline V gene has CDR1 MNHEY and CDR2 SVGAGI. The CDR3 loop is CASSYSSSGLGYGYTF. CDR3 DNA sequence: TGTGCCAGCAGTTACTCGAGTTCCGGGCTCGGCTATGGCTACACCTTC.

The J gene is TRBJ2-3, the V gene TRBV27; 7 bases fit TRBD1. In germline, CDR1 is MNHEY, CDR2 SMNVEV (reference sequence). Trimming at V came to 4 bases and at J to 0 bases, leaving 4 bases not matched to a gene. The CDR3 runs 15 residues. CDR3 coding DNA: TGTGCCAGCAGTTCGGGGACAGTTAGCACAGATACGCAGTATTTT. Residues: CASSSGTVSTDTQYF.

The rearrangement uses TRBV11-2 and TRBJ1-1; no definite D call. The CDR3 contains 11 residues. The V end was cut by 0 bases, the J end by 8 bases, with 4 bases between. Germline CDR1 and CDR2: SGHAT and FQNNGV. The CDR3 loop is CASSLEQEAFF. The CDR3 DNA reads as TGTGCCAGCAGCTTAGAGCAAGAAGCTTTCTTT. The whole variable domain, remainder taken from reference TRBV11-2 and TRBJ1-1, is EAGVAQSPRYKIIEKRQSVAFWCNPISGHATLYWYQQILGQGPKLLIQFQNNGVVDDSQLPKDRFSAERLKGVDSTLKIQPAKLEDSAVYLCASSLEQEAFFGQGTRLTVV.